Below are 24 T cell receptor beta chains sequenced from a single sample in a study of cytomegalovirus exposure and HLA in healthy donors (dated by TCRdb to 2015 to 2018). To prepare the library, the immunoSEQ multiplex PCR assay was applied. Not all clones reach the TCRdb copy of this immuneACCESS table, which keeps in-frame sequences only. Checked studies attribute under half of the gap to unresolved V genes and leave the rest unexplained. The sample table lists 200,000 to 250,000 clones, roughly 87% of them with a count of one. Approximately 12% of the sample is taken by the ten largest. The sequencing input was PBMCs. Receptors were obtained from a man aged 18 to 30 in good health and CMV-seropositive.

Only one count was recorded for this clone. The chain employs TRBV5-1 and TRBJ2-7, with TRBD1 matching over 8 bases. Unmatched junction bases numbered 6, after V lost 7 bases and J lost 0 bases. CDR1 SGHRS and CDR2 YFSETQ come from the germline V gene. The CDR3 has 14 amino acids. DNA for the CDR3: TGCGCCAGCTCAGACAGGGGAAGCTCCTACGAGCAGTACTTC. Residues: CASSDRGSSYEQYF.

This rearrangement joins TRBV4-3 to TRBJ1-2; no firm D call. Trimming pared 0 bases from V and 6 bases from J, leaving 20 bases between. Germline values: CDR1 LGHNA, CDR2 YSLEER. This CDR3 comprises 17 residues. The CDR3 DNA is TGCGCCAGCAGCCAAGATCTGGGAAACAACCTCTCGGATGGCTACACCTTC. Its translation is CASSQDLGNNLSDGYTF.

This chain connects TRBV10-3 to TRBJ1-5; TRBD1 matches at 8 bases. CDR3 length: 13 amino acids. V lost 6 bases to trimming and J lost 7 bases; unmatched junction nucleotides: 5. Germline assignment: CDR1 ENHRY and CDR2 SYGVKD. The CDR3 region is CAISQDRAQPQHF. DNA for the CDR3: TGTGCCATCAGCCAGGACAGGGCCCAGCCCCAGCATTTT.

This clone has only one observation. V gene TRBV23-1 combines with J gene TRBJ2-7; D perhaps matches TRBD1 (5 bases). TRBV23-1 is an open reading frame, and its role is uncertain. Trimming stripped 10 bases from V and 3 bases from J, with 10 bases between. The CDR3 has 11 residues. CDR3 residues: CAMTANYEQYF. DNA for the CDR3: TGCGCCATGACAGCGAACTACGAGCAGTACTTC.

The chain links TRBV25-1 to TRBJ1-4, with unresolved D. From germline, CDR1 is MGHDK and CDR2 SYGVNS. CDR3 size: 16 residues. The V and J ends lost 5 bases and 1 base respectively, with 14 bases between them. The CDR3: CASSPYSGGTNEKLFF. The DNA for the CDR3 is TGTGCCAGCAGTCCCTATAGTGGTGGAACTAATGAAAAACTGTTTTTT.

On this clone: A read error may produce the germline difference seen at one junction end. The V and J genes are TRBV5-1 and TRBJ1-1, with TRBD1 as a possible D gene (6 bases). The CDR3 sequence is 13 residues long. Germline CDR1 reads SGHRS; CDR2 reads YFSETQ. The CDR3 nucleotides read TGCGCCAGCAGCTTGGGCGGGGACACTGTAGCTTTCTTT. Residues: CASSLGGDTVAFF.

This clone was seen just once. This sequence joins TRBV10-3 and TRBJ1-5; no firm D call. Germline loops: CDR1 ENHRY, CDR2 SYGVKD. Trimming left V 8 bases short and J 1 base short, with 9 bases between. The CDR3 is 13 residues long. CDR3 loop: CAIGPESNQPQHF. CDR3 bases: TGTGCCATCGGTCCCGAGAGCAATCAGCCCCAGCATTTT.

The rearrangement uses TRBV15 and TRBJ1-2; D might be TRBD1 (6 bases). This CDR3 contains 15 residues. Germline CDR1 is LNHNV and CDR2 is YYDKDF (reference sequence). Trimming cost V 0 bases and J 2 bases, with 10 bases left between them. CDR3: CATSRDPGGNYGYTF. CDR3 in DNA: TGTGCCACCAGCAGAGATCCCGGGGGCAACTATGGCTACACCTTC.

The V call is TRBV28, the J call TRBJ2-7; 8 positions match TRBD2. CDR1 MDHEN and CDR2 SYDVKM come from the germline V gene. V dropped 6 bases and J dropped 2; count of bases not matched to a gene: 12. The CDR3 totals 16 residues. The CDR3 loop reads CASRGGLAGDTYEQYF. CDR3 DNA sequence: TGTGCCAGCAGGGGGGGGCTAGCGGGTGACACCTACGAGCAGTACTTC.

The genes are TRBV6-5 and TRBJ2-7, with 9 bases that match TRBD2. The CDR3 loop spans 13 amino acids. Germline values: CDR1 MNHEY, CDR2 SVGAGI. J was trimmed by 7 bases and V by 2 bases; bases with no gene match: 3. In nucleotides, the CDR3 is TGTGCCAGCAGTTACGGGCTAGCGGGGGAGCAGTACTTC. The encoded protein is CASSYGLAGEQYF.

This clone was counted ten times or more. The rearrangement joins TRBV4-3 to TRBJ2-7; TRBD1 or TRBD2 may be the D gene (5 bases each). Trimming removed 0 bases at V and 6 bases at J, with 24 bases between. From germline, CDR1 is LGHNA and CDR2 YSLEER. There are 18 residues in the CDR3. As DNA, the CDR3 is TGCGCCAGCAGCCAAGATTTATTTTCAGGGCTAGTAGCGTCCGAGCAGTACTTC. Translated: CASSQDLFSGLVASEQYF.

The chain links TRBV5-1 to TRBJ2-3; D is unclear. The germline V and J ends were trimmed by 1 base and 6 bases, with 6 bases remaining between them. CDR1 and CDR2 (germline): SGHRS, YFSETQ. This CDR3 is built from 12 residues. In DNA form, the CDR3 reads TGCGCCAGCAGCTTGTTGGACGATACGCAGTATTTT. This codes for CASSLLDDTQYF. The full variable domain, rest sourced from reference TRBV5-1 and TRBJ2-3, is KAGVTQTPRYLIKTRGQQVTLSCSPISGHRSVSWYQQTPGQGLQFLFEYFSETQRNKGNFPGRFSGRQFSNSRSEMNVSTLELGDSALYLCASSLLDDTQYFGPGTRLTVL.

This chain joins TRBV27 and TRBJ2-7, with D possibly matching TRBD1 (6 bases). Trimming stripped 4 bases from V and 0 bases from J, with 7 bases between. Germline lookup yields CDR1 MNHEY and CDR2 SMNVEV (reference sequence). The CDR3 loop spans 13 amino acids. CDR3 nucleotides: TGTGCCAGCAGTTCACAGGGCTCCTACGAGCAGTACTTC. It encodes CASSSQGSYEQYF.

This clone was seen just once. The V and J genes are TRBV7-2 and TRBJ2-5, with unresolved D. The V end lost 3 bases, the J end lost 5 bases, and 4 bases lay between the germline ends. This CDR3 has 11 residues. Germline loops: CDR1 SGHTA, CDR2 FQGNSA. CDR3 protein: CASSFYETQYF. In DNA form, the CDR3 reads TGTGCCAGCAGCTTTTACGAGACCCAGTACTTC. Supplemented by reference TRBV7-2 and TRBJ2-5, the full variable domain reads GAGVSQSPSNKVTEKGKDVELRCDPISGHTALYWYRQSLGQGLEFLIYFQGNSAPDKSGLPSDRFSAERTGGSVSTLTIQRTQQEDSAVYLCASSFYETQYFGPGTRLLVL.

The chain uses TRBV27 and TRBJ1-2, with 7 bases fitting TRBD1. V shed 0 bases and J 8 bases; nucleotides not matched to a gene: 12. The length of the CDR3 is 16 residues. CDR1 and CDR2 (germline): MNHEY, SMNVEV (reference sequence). The CDR3 spells CASSLSFSGQLKGYTF. In nucleotides, the CDR3 is TGTGCCAGCAGTTTATCGTTTTCGGGACAGCTAAAGGGCTACACCTTC.

The J gene is TRBJ2-7, the V gene TRBV11-2; 10 positions match TRBD2. Trimming cost V 3 bases and J 6 bases; bases outside gene matches: 5. The CDR3 consists of 14 residues. CDR1 and CDR2 (germline): SGHAT, FQNNGV. The CDR3 reads CASSLAGLAAEQYF. CDR3 nucleotides: TGTGCCAGCAGCTTGGCTGGACTAGCGGCCGAGCAGTACTTC.

The V call is TRBV29-1, the J call TRBJ2-2; a weak D match, TRBD2 (6 bases). Per germline, CDR1 SQVTM and CDR2 ANQGSEA. The CDR3 sequence is 14 residues long. V was cut by 4 bases and J by 1 base, with 10 bases left in between. Here the CDR3 reads CSVGGSGNTGELFF. CDR3 bases: TGCAGCGTTGGGGGTAGCGGGAACACCGGGGAGCTGTTTTTT.

V usage is TRBV5-1 and J usage is TRBJ2-1; tentative D call: TRBD2 (6 bases). Trimming removed 3 bases at V and 3 bases at J, with 13 bases between. Per the germline V gene, CDR1 is SGHRS and CDR2 is YFSETQ. This CDR3 has 15 residues. CDR3 loop: CASSSCGACYNEQFF. DNA for the CDR3: TGCGCCAGCAGCTCTTGCGGGGCATGCTACAATGAGCAGTTCTTC.

The chain combines TRBV28 with TRBJ2-7; weak D call: TRBD1 (5 bases). The CDR3 length is 13 residues. Germline V gene lookup returns CDR1 MDHEN and CDR2 SYDVKM. V lost 2 bases and J 3 bases, leaving 8 bases between the germline ends. CDR3 in amino acids: CASSLVTGYEQYF. The CDR3 DNA reads TGTGCCAGCAGTTTAGTAACAGGCTACGAGCAGTACTTC.

V usage is TRBV4-3 and J usage is TRBJ2-1; the match to TRBD2 covers 13 bases. V lost 2 bases to trimming and J lost 5 bases; unmatched junction nucleotides: 9. Germline V gene lookup returns CDR1 LGHNA and CDR2 YSLEER. The CDR3 length is 18 residues. The CDR3 sequence is CASSQILPGLAGHNEQFF. Written as DNA, the CDR3 is TGCGCCAGCAGCCAAATACTTCCGGGACTAGCGGGGCACAATGAGCAGTTCTTC.

The chain carries TRBV4-2 and TRBJ2-7, with TRBD2 identical over 7 bases. Germline CDR1 and CDR2: LGHNA and YNFKEQ. Trimming at V came to 3 bases and at J to 2 bases, leaving 10 bases not matched to a gene. The CDR3 is 16 residues long. The CDR3 here is CASSQEGGPATYEQYF. The CDR3 bases are TGTGCCAGCAGCCAGGAGGGAGGGCCCGCCACCTACGAGCAGTACTTC.

V and J are TRBV5-1 and TRBJ2-5; D unclear. V was shortened by 2 bases and J by 2 bases, with 7 bases between the two germline ends. Germline CDR1 is SGHRS and CDR2 is YFSETQ. The CDR3 has 13 residues. CDR3 nucleotides: TGCGCCAGCAGCTTCGGCACACAAGAGACCCAGTACTTC. Protein product: CASSFGTQETQYF. The full variable domain, in which reference TRBV5-1 and TRBJ2-5 provide the parts outside the CDR3, is KAGVTQTPRYLIKTRGQQVTLSCSPISGHRSVSWYQQTPGQGLQFLFEYFSETQRNKGNFPGRFSGRQFSNSRSEMNVSTLELGDSALYLCASSFGTQETQYFGPGTRLLVL.

The V and J genes are TRBV6-5 and TRBJ1-2; possible D gene TRBD1, 5 bases. Trimming stripped 6 bases from V and 3 bases from J, with 8 bases between. The CDR3 has 12 residues. Germline V gene lookup returns CDR1 MNHEY and CDR2 SVGAGI. The CDR3: CASRQGDYGYTF. The CDR3 bases are TGTGCCAGCAGGCAGGGTGACTATGGCTACACCTTC.

This clone was recorded only once. This chain connects TRBV9 to TRBJ2-7, with TRBD2 matching 7 bases. From germline, CDR1 is SGDLS and CDR2 YYNGEE. V dropped 4 bases and J dropped 3; count of bases not matched to a gene: 16. This CDR3 comprises 17 residues. This chain's CDR3 is CASSTSGGAGNGYEQYF. The DNA for the CDR3 is TGTGCCAGCAGCACATCCGGGGGAGCGGGGAACGGCTACGAGCAGTACTTC.